This TCR beta chain was retrieved from a study of blood T cell repertoires in COVID-19. The authors' processing: From reference gene primer amplification, estimates of nucleated cell counts were derived. Libraries were prepared by immunoSEQ multiplex PCR; TCRdb keeps only in-frame clonotypes and omits some of them. The V and J calls and clone size are taken from that table; D and trimming were inferred from the DNA. The data show about 110,000 clones, 90% seen once. Per the germline V gene, CDR1 is MNHNS and CDR2 is SASEGT. The CDR3 covers 16 residues. Trimming stripped 0 bases from V and 4 bases from J, with 15 bases between.

The sequence came from a woman between 45 and 60 years old with acute or convalescent COVID-19. This chain joins TRBV6-1 and TRBJ1-2; D call uncertain. Material for sequencing was peripheral blood. The CDR3 region is CASSEARGHRSYGYTF. The CDR3 coding sequence is TGTGCCAGCAGTGAAGCTAGAGGGCATCGGAGCTATGGCTACACCTTC.